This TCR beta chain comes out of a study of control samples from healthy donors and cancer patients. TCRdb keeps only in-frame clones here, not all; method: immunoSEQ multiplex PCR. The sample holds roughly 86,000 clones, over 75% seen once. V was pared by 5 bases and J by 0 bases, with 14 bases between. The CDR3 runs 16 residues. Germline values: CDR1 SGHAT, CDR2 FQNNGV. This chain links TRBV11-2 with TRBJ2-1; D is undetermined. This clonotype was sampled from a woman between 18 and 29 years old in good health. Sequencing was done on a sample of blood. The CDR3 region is CASSLGAESSYNEQFF. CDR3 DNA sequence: TGTGCCAGCAGCCTGGGCGCGGAGAGCTCCTACAATGAGCAGTTCTTC.